The next 32 T cell receptor beta chains were all read from a single sample in a study of T cell changes during pregnancy in multiple sclerosis. This table comes from immunoSEQ multiplex PCR, and its TCRdb copy is limited to in-frame clones, with some not included. In the table there are about 48,000 clones, approximately 88% of which are singletons. The material was CD4+ T cells from peripheral blood mononuclear cells, obtained in the second trimester of pregnancy. The receptors derive from a female donor with multiple sclerosis, enrolled in a pregnancy study.

The J gene is TRBJ2-7, the V gene TRBV18, with D maybe TRBD1 (5 bases). Germline CDR1 is KGHSH and CDR2 is LQKENI. V lost 2 bases and J 3 bases, leaving 14 bases between the germline ends. The CDR3 runs 15 residues. This CDR3 reads CASSPSGPQGYEQYF. The DNA of the CDR3 is TGTGCCAGCTCACCATCCGGGCCCCAGGGCTACGAGCAGTACTTC.

J is TRBJ2-3 and V is TRBV18; TRBD1 aligns across 9 bases. The CDR3 totals 16 residues. Germline values: CDR1 KGHSH, CDR2 LQKENI. After removal of 3 bases from V and 2 bases from J, the junction contained 6 bases not matched to a gene. This chain's CDR3 is CASSPGQGRNTDTQYF. CDR3 DNA sequence: TGTGCCAGCTCACCCGGACAGGGGAGAAACACAGATACGCAGTATTTT.

The chain employs TRBV13 and TRBJ2-7; TRBD2 matches at 9 bases. The trim removed 3 bases at V and 2 bases at J, leaving 5 bases unmatched. Germline V lookup: CDR1 PRHDT, CDR2 FYEKMQ (reference sequence). This CDR3 has 15 residues. The CDR3 loop is CASSFKREAPYEQYF. CDR3 in DNA: TGTGCCAGCAGCTTTAAGCGGGAGGCCCCCTACGAGCAGTACTTC.

The chain carries TRBV5-1 and TRBJ1-2, with 11 bases fitting TRBD1. The J segment lost 4 bases and the V segment lost 4 bases, leaving 6 bases of the junction unmatched. Germline V lookup: CDR1 SGHRS, CDR2 YFSETQ. CDR3 length equals 15 residues. As DNA, the CDR3 is TGCGCCAGCAGCCCGGGAGGGACAGGGGGCTATGGCTACACCTTC. It is translated as CASSPGGTGGYGYTF.

The chain joins TRBV30 to TRBJ2-2; the match to TRBD2 covers 8 bases. The CDR3 is made up of 17 amino acids. CDR1 is GTSNPN, CDR2 SVGIG, per germline (reference sequence). The junction had 10 bases not matched to a gene; V was cut back by 4 bases and J by 0 bases. The CDR3 region is CAWKVVSGRSNTGELFF. The CDR3 DNA is TGTGCCTGGAAGGTGGTGAGCGGGAGATCGAACACCGGGGAGCTGTTTTTT.

Written as DNA, the CDR3 is TGTGCCACCCTAAGCTTGGACAGGGTGGGCAATCAGCCCCAGCATTTT. Encoded protein: CATLSLDRVGNQPQHF. This sequence joins TRBV28 and TRBJ1-5; the match to TRBD1 covers 8 bases. V lost 10 bases to trimming and J lost 2 bases; unmatched junction nucleotides: 13. The CDR3 is 16 residues long. Germline V CDR1 and CDR2: MDHEN, SYDVKM.

The gene calls are TRBV11-2 and TRBJ2-7, with 11 bases aligning to TRBD2. V lost 6 bases and J lost 5; bases outside the gene matches: 3. Germline V gives CDR1 SGHAT, CDR2 FQNNGV. The CDR3 loop spans 13 amino acids. The CDR3 DNA follows: TGTGCCAGCAGATTGACTAGCGGGAACGAGCAGTACTTC. It specifies CASRLTSGNEQYF.

The chain couples TRBV5-1 to TRBJ1-5; 7 bases are shared with TRBD1. The V gene end was trimmed by 4 bases and the J gene end by 0 bases; junction bases not matched to a gene: 4. The CDR3 has 15 amino acids. Germline assignment: CDR1 SGHRS and CDR2 YFSETQ. This chain's CDR3 is CASSLTGDSNQPQHF. CDR3 bases: TGCGCCAGCAGCCTAACAGGGGATAGCAATCAGCCCCAGCATTTT.

The V gene is TRBV21-1, the J gene TRBJ2-2; TRBD2, the table's D call, lacks a check against the DNA. TRBV21-1 is recorded as a pseudogene. The CDR3 extends over 16 amino acids. CDR3 sequence: CASSTLAGVIAGELFF. The CDR3 nucleotides read TGTGCCAGCAGCACACTAGCGGGAGTAATCGCCGGGGAGCTGTTTTTT.

J is TRBJ2-3 and V is TRBV18, with a tentative D call TRBD2 (5 bases). Trimming removed 3 bases at V and 3 bases at J, with 10 bases between. The length of the CDR3 is 14 residues. Looked up from germline, CDR1 is KGHSH and CDR2 is LQKENI. The CDR3 reads CASSPWTGTDTQYF. CDR3 sequence (DNA): TGTGCCAGCTCACCCTGGACGGGGACAGATACGCAGTATTTT.

The chain links TRBV7-2 to TRBJ1-2; the match to TRBD1 covers 7 bases. The CDR3 consists of 15 residues. From germline, CDR1 is SGHTA and CDR2 FQGNSA. J gave up 4 bases and V 5 bases, and 10 bases lay outside the gene matches. DNA for the CDR3: TGTGCCAGCAGCGAGACAGGGCCCGGCAGCTATGGCTACACCTTC. Its protein product is CASSETGPGSYGYTF. The complete variable domain, with remaining parts taken from reference TRBV7-2 and TRBJ1-2, reads GAGVSQSPSNKVTEKGKDVELRCDPISGHTALYWYRQSLGQGLEFLIYFQGNSAPDKSGLPSDRFSAERTGGSVSTLTIQRTQQEDSAVYLCASSETGPGSYGYTFGSGTRLTVV.

The chain uses TRBV19 and TRBJ1-5; no firm D call. Germline CDR1 reads LNHDA; CDR2 reads SQIVND (reference sequence). CDR3 length equals 13 residues. Trimming removed 4 bases from V and 2 bases from J, with 6 bases in between. DNA for the CDR3: TGTGCCAGTAGTAACCAGGGCAATCAGCCCCAGCATTTT. This encodes CASSNQGNQPQHF.

The table lists this clone with a count of one. The rearrangement links TRBV9 to TRBJ2-7; 11 bases are a match to TRBD2. The germline V gene has CDR1 SGDLS and CDR2 YYNGEE. Trimming took 3 bases from V and 4 from J; bases not matched to a gene: 6. The CDR3 loop spans 15 amino acids. CDR3 DNA sequence: TGTGCCAGCAGCGATGGGACTAGCGGATCTTACGAGCAGTACTTC. It specifies CASSDGTSGSYEQYF.

The V gene is TRBV4-1, the J gene TRBJ2-7; tentative D call: TRBD2 (7 bases). The CDR3 has 17 amino acids. The V end lost 3 bases, the J end lost 4 bases, and 22 bases lay between the germline ends. Germline loops: CDR1 MGHRA, CDR2 YSYEKL. CDR3 nucleotide sequence: TGCGCCAGCAGCCAGGTCCCGGGGGGCGGGAGTGCTTACGAGCAGTACTTC. This sequence encodes CASSQVPGGGSAYEQYF.

V gene TRBV30 combines with J gene TRBJ1-1; D uncertain. The germline V gene has CDR1 GTSNPN and CDR2 SVGIG (reference sequence). Trimming removed 0 bases at V and 2 bases at J, with 7 bases between. The CDR3 is 13 residues long. The CDR3 DNA follows: TGTGCCTGGAGTGTCGCCCTAAACACTGAAGCTTTCTTT. This encodes CAWSVALNTEAFF. Using reference TRBV30 and TRBJ1-1 for the parts outside the CDR3, the full variable domain is SQTIHQWPATLVQPVGSPLSLECTVEGTSNPNLYWYRQAAGRGLQLLFYSVGIGQISSEVPQNLSASRPQDRQFILSSKKLLLSDSGFYLCAWSVALNTEAFFGQGTRLTVV.

This clone was picked up one time. J is TRBJ1-1 and V is TRBV5-1; D might be TRBD1 (6 bases). This CDR3 has 14 amino acids. Germline-derived CDR1 and CDR2 are SGHRS and YFSETQ. V was pared by 5 bases and J by 1 base, with 12 bases between. For the CDR3, the DNA is TGCGCCAGCAGTAACAGGGATCGGAACACTGAAGCTTTCTTT. It translates to CASSNRDRNTEAFF.

The genes are TRBV7-6 and TRBJ2-5; 7 bases are a match to TRBD2. The CDR3 totals 12 residues. Germline V gives CDR1 SGHVS, CDR2 FNYEAQ. V trimming: 7 bases; J trimming: 5 bases; junction bases outside the gene matches: 4. In DNA form, the CDR3 reads TGTGCCAGCACCTCGCGGGGGGAGACCCAGTACTTC. Translating gives CASTSRGETQYF.

The chain uses TRBV10-3 and TRBJ2-7, with TRBD1 identical over 8 bases. With 2 bases clipped from V and 10 bases from J, the junction kept 7 bases outside the gene matches. CDR1 is ENHRY, CDR2 SYGVKD, per germline. There are 13 residues in the CDR3. CDR3 nucleotide sequence: TGTGCCATCAGTGAGGCCCGGGACAGGCCCCAGTACTTC. Residues: CAISEARDRPQYF.

The chain is built from TRBV7-6 and TRBJ1-1; no clear D. The CDR3 spans 13 residues. CDR1 and CDR2 (germline): SGHVS, FNYEAQ. V shed 2 bases and J shed 1 base, with 5 bases lying between them. The DNA for the CDR3 is TGTGCCAGCAGCTTAAGCCAGAACACTGAAGCTTTCTTT. This encodes CASSLSQNTEAFF.

The rearrangement links TRBV4-2 to TRBJ2-2; 10 positions agree with TRBD2. The CDR3 is 19 residues long. Germline assignment: CDR1 LGHNA and CDR2 YNFKEQ. V gave up 4 bases and J gave up 7 bases; unmatched junction bases: 18. CDR3 nucleotide sequence: TGTGCCAGCAGCCCGAATCCAGCGGGAGGGATTGGGGGGCACGGGGAGCTGTTTTTT. Residues: CASSPNPAGGIGGHGELFF.

The chain couples TRBV4-1 to TRBJ1-5; tentatively, D is TRBD1 (6 bases). The CDR3 is 17 residues long. V lost 1 base and J 0 bases, leaving 13 bases between the germline ends. Germline V lookup: CDR1 MGHRA, CDR2 YSYEKL. CDR3 loop: CASSQGGGQVSNQPQHF. The CDR3 DNA sequence: TGCGCCAGCAGCCAAGGGGGGGGACAAGTTAGCAATCAGCCCCAGCATTTT.

The J gene is TRBJ2-3, the V gene TRBV16; 10 bases are shared with TRBD1. Germline values: CDR1 KGHSY, CDR2 FQNENV. The CDR3 is 15 amino acids. Germline trimming cut 5 bases from V and 3 bases from J; bases unmatched to any gene: 5. The CDR3 sequence: CASSARQGATDTQYF. CDR3 in DNA: TGTGCCAGCAGCGCGAGACAGGGGGCAACAGATACGCAGTATTTT.

The rearrangement uses TRBV28 and TRBJ2-1; TRBD2 aligns across 11 bases. Germline V lookup: CDR1 MDHEN, CDR2 SYDVKM. V lost 6 bases, J lost 8 bases, and 15 bases stayed unmatched. The CDR3 sequence is 17 residues long. This chain's CDR3 is CASSNRLAGGYRDEQFF. DNA for the CDR3: TGTGCCAGCAGCAATCGGCTAGCGGGAGGTTATCGGGATGAGCAGTTCTTC.

This clone was seen only a few times. The V and J genes are TRBV29-1 and TRBJ1-1; maybe TRBD1 (5 bases). The CDR3 runs to 12 residues. Trimming stripped 3 bases from V and 1 base from J, with 6 bases between. CDR1 is SQVTM and CDR2 is ANQGSEA in the germline V gene. CDR3 residues: CSVDTGNTEAFF. CDR3 DNA sequence: TGCAGCGTTGACACAGGGAACACTGAAGCTTTCTTT. The complete variable domain, with remaining parts taken from reference TRBV29-1 and TRBJ1-1, reads SAVISQKPSRDICQRGTSLTIQCQVDSQVTMMFWYRQQPGQSLTLIATANQGSEATYESGFVIDKFPISRPNLTFSTLTVSNMSPEDSSIYLCSVDTGNTEAFFGQGTRLTVV.

The chain recombines TRBV6-1 with TRBJ1-4; 7 bases are shared with TRBD1. The CDR3 has 15 amino acids. Trimming at V came to 7 bases and at J to 3 bases, leaving 8 bases not matched to a gene. Germline V lookup: CDR1 MNHNS, CDR2 SASEGT. The CDR3 DNA sequence: TGTGCCAGCACGGGCAGGGGGGCTTCTAATGAAAAACTGTTTTTT. Residues: CASTGRGASNEKLFF.

This clone was picked up one time. This rearrangement joins TRBV2 to TRBJ1-5; the D gene is possibly TRBD1 (6 bases). Germline CDR1 is SNHLY and CDR2 is FYNNEI. There are 12 residues in the CDR3. V gave up 6 bases and J gave up 7 bases, with 10 bases separating them. The CDR3 sequence is CASRNRDQPQHF. The CDR3 DNA sequence: TGTGCCAGCAGAAACAGGGACCAGCCCCAGCATTTT.

This chain links TRBV12-5 with TRBJ2-7; D is perhaps TRBD2 (6 bases). V lost 1 base to trimming and J lost 3 bases, with 7 bases between them. The CDR3 is 13 residues long. From germline, CDR1 is LGHNT and CDR2 FRNRAP. The CDR3 region is CASGLAEGYEQYF. DNA of the CDR3: TGTGCTAGTGGTTTGGCGGAGGGCTACGAGCAGTACTTC. Variable domain in full (rest from reference TRBV12-5 and TRBJ2-7): DARVTQTPRHKVTEMGQEVTMRCQPILGHNTVFWYRQTMMQGLELLAYFRNRAPLDDSGMPKDRFSAEMPDATLATLKIQPSEPRDSAVYFCASGLAEGYEQYFGPGTRLTVT.

This rearrangement joins TRBV4-2 to TRBJ1-1; 8 positions match TRBD1. The CDR3 has 16 residues. V lost 3 bases, J lost 1 base, and 7 bases stayed unmatched. Germline assignment: CDR1 LGHNA and CDR2 YNFKEQ. CDR3 amino acids: CASSQAQGAGNTEAFF. As DNA, the CDR3 is TGTGCCAGCAGCCAGGCCCAGGGGGCCGGGAACACTGAAGCTTTCTTT.

The rearrangement uses TRBV25-1 and TRBJ2-2, with 10 bases that match TRBD2. V lost 10 bases and J lost 3; bases outside the gene matches: 11. The V gene's germline CDR1 is MGHDK and CDR2 SYGVNS. The CDR3 is 16 residues long. The CDR3 DNA is TGTGCCACTCCGCTAGCGGGAGACGGGGACACCGGGGAGCTGTTTTTT. Protein: CATPLAGDGDTGELFF.

CDR3 sequence reads: CASSLVLTGANVLTF. CDR3 coding DNA: TGTGCCAGCAGCTTGGTATTAACTGGGGCCAACGTCCTGACTTTC. The chain is built from TRBV5-6 and TRBJ2-6; D uncertain. V was trimmed by 0 bases and J by 2 bases, leaving 6 bases between them. Germline loops: CDR1 SGHDT, CDR2 YYEEEE. The CDR3 loop spans 15 amino acids.

The chain joins TRBV6-1 to TRBJ1-1; no clear D gene. Trimming removed 8 bases from V and 4 bases from J, with 17 bases in between. The germline V gene encodes CDR1 MNHNS and CDR2 SASEGT. This CDR3 is 14 amino acids long. Written as DNA, the CDR3 is TGTGCCAGCTCCCCTTGGCCGACGGGCACTGAAGCTTTCTTT. Translated, it gives CASSPWPTGTEAFF.

This rearrangement joins TRBV5-4 to TRBJ1-2; 12 bases agree with TRBD1. The CDR3 length is 14 residues. V lost 6 bases and J lost 2; bases outside the gene matches: 2. The germline CDR1 and CDR2 sequences are SGHNT and YYREEE (reference sequence). CDR3 sequence (DNA): TGTGCCAGCAAGGGACAGGGGGCCAACTATGGCTACACCTTC. Amino acid sequence: CASKGQGANYGYTF.